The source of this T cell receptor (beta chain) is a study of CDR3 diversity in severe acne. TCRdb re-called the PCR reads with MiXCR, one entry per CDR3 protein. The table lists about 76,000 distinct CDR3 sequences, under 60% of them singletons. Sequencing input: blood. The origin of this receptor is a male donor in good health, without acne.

The CDR3 here is CASTTSGRANEQFF. The CDR3 DNA follows: TGTGCCAGCACAACTAGCGGGAGGGCCAATGAGCAGTTCTTC. The V and J genes are TRBV6-1 and TRBJ2-1, with 13 bases lining up with TRBD2. CDR1 and CDR2 (germline): MNHNS, SASEGT. This CDR3 contains 14 residues. The junction had 3 bases not matched to a gene; V was cut back by 7 bases and J by 6 bases.